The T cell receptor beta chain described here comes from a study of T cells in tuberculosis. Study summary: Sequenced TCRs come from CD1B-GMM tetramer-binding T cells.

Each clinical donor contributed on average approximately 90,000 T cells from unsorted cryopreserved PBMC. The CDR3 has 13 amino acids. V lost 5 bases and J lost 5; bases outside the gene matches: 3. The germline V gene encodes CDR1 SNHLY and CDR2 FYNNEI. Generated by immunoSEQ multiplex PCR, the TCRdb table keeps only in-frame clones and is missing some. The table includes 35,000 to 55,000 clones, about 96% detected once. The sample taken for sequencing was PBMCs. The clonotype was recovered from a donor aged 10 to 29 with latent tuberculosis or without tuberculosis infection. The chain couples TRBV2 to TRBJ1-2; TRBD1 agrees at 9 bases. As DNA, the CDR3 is TGTGCCAGCAGTACAGGGGGCTGGTATGGCTACACCTTC. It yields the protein CASSTGGWYGYTF.